One sample yielded the 8 T cell receptor beta chains listed below, sequenced in a study of blood T cell repertoires in COVID-19. Profiling relied on immunoSEQ multiplex PCR, and the TCRdb table lists in-frame clones only, not all of them. This sample has under 75,000 clones, with 85% to 90% found just once. Sequencing input: peripheral blood. These TCRs come from a man aged 45-60 years with active COVID-19.

The CDR3 reads CASSLRDRGHQPQHF. In DNA form, the CDR3 reads TGTGCCAGCAGCTTAAGGGACAGGGGGCATCAGCCCCAGCATTTT. The chain has TRBV5-6 and TRBJ1-5, with 12 nucleotides matching TRBD1. The CDR3 covers 15 residues. The V gene's germline CDR1 is SGHDT and CDR2 YYEEEE. V was clipped by 2 bases and J by 5 bases; unmatched bases: 2.

In nucleotides, the CDR3 is TGTGCCAGCAGGGGGGGCCAAGAGACCCAGTACTTC. Translating it yields CASRGGQETQYF. The chain combines TRBV2 with TRBJ2-5; weak D call: TRBD2 (6 bases). Deletions cut 6 bases from V and 1 base from J, with 6 bases between. CDR1 SNHLY and CDR2 FYNNEI come from the germline V gene. The CDR3 covers 12 residues.

V is TRBV6-6 and J is TRBJ2-7, with TRBD1 as a possible D gene (6 bases). This CDR3 region has 12 residues. From germline, CDR1 is MNHNY and CDR2 SVGAGI (reference sequence). The V end lost 5 bases, the J end lost 3 bases, and 8 bases lay between the germline ends. CDR3 DNA sequence: TGTGCCAGCAGTGGACAGAACTACGAGCAGTACTTC. This translates into CASSGQNYEQYF.

CDR3 in amino acids: CASSQVQRGTDTQYF. CDR3 DNA sequence: TGCGCCAGCAGCCAAGTGCAGCGGGGGACAGATACGCAGTATTTT. This chain connects TRBV4-3 to TRBJ2-3; 8 bases line up with TRBD2. Trimming at V came to 1 base and at J to 3 bases, leaving 3 bases not matched to a gene. The CDR3 consists of 15 residues. Germline-derived CDR1 and CDR2 are LGHNA and YSLEER.

The gene calls are TRBV7-9 and TRBJ2-1; D is undetermined. V dropped 5 bases and J dropped 8 bases, with 16 bases sitting between them. The CDR3 runs 14 residues. CDR1 SEHNR and CDR2 FQNEAQ come from the germline V gene (reference sequence). CDR3 region: CASSMAAGLDEQFF. DNA of the CDR3: TGTGCCAGCAGCATGGCGGCCGGTCTGGATGAGCAGTTCTTC. The full variable domain, in which reference TRBV7-9 and TRBJ2-1 provide the parts outside the CDR3, is DTGVSQNPRHKITKRGQNVTFRCDPISEHNRLYWYRQTLGQGPEFLTYFQNEAQLEKSRLLSDRFSAERPKGSFSTLEIQRTEQGDSAMYLCASSMAAGLDEQFFGPGTRLTVL.

This sequence joins TRBV19 and TRBJ2-1; 11 nucleotides align to TRBD1. The CDR3 runs to 15 residues. V gave up 6 bases and J gave up 2 bases; unmatched junction bases: 3. Germline V lookup: CDR1 LNHDA, CDR2 SQIVND (reference sequence). CDR3 nucleotides: TGTGCCAGTAGCACGGGACAGGGGGCCTACAATGAGCAGTTCTTC. It yields the protein CASSTGQGAYNEQFF.

The rearrangement joins TRBV23-1 to TRBJ2-1; D gene unclear. TRBV23-1 is marked as an open reading frame, function uncertain. With 8 bases removed from V and 6 bases from J, the gap between germline ends came to 8 bases. CDR3 length: 11 residues. DNA of the CDR3: TGCGCCAGCCCCGACATCAATGAGCAGTTCTTC. Encoded protein: CASPDINEQFF.

The chain joins TRBV19 to TRBJ1-4, with D possibly being TRBD1 (6 bases). This CDR3 is built from 15 residues. Trimming pared 6 bases from V and 1 base from J, leaving 12 bases between. Germline CDR1 LNHDA, CDR2 SQIVND (reference sequence). CDR3 sequence (DNA): TGTGCCAGTAGGCGCCAACAGGGAACTAATGAAAAACTGTTTTTT. This sequence encodes CASRRQQGTNEKLFF. The variable domain in full, completed from reference TRBV19 and TRBJ1-4, reads DGGITQSPKYLFRKEGQNVTLSCEQNLNHDAMYWYRQDPGQGLRLIYYSQIVNDFQKGDIAEGYSVSREKKESFPLTVTSAQKNPTAFYLCASRRQQGTNEKLFFGSGTQLSVL.